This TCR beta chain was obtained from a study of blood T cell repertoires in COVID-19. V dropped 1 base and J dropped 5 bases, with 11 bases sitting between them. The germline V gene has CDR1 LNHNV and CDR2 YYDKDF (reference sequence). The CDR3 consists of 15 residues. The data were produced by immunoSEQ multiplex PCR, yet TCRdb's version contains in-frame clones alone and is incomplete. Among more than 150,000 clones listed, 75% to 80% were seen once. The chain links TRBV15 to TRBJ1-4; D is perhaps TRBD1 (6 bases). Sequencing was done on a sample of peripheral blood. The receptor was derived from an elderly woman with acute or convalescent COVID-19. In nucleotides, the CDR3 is TGTGCCACCAGCAGAGGCACAGGGCTGAATGAAAAACTGTTTTTT. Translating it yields CATSRGTGLNEKLFF.